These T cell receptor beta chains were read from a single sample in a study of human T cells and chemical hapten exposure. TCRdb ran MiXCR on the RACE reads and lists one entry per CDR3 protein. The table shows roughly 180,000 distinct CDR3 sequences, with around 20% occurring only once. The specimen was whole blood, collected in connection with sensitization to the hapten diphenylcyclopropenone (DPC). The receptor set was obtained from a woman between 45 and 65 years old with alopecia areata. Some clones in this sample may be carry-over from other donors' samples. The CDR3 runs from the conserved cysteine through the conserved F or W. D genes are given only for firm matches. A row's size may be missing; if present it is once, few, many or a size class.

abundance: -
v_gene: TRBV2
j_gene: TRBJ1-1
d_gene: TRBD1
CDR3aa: CASSELGGREAFF
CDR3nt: TGTGCCAGCAGTGAGCTAGGGGGCAGGGAGGCTTTCTTT

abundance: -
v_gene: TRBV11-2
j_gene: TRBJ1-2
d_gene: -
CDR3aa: CASSLTGELNYGYTF
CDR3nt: TGTGCCAGCAGCCTGACGGGAGAATTAAACTATGGCTACACCTTC

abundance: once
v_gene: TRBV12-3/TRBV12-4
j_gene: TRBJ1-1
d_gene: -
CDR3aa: CASRLIGGAEAFF
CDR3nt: TGTGCCAGCAGGCTCATAGGGGGGGCTGAAGCTTTCTTT

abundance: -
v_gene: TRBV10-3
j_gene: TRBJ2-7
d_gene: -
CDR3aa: CAISEWDGPGYF
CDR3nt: TGTGCCATCAGTGAGTGGGACGGGCCCGGGTACTTC

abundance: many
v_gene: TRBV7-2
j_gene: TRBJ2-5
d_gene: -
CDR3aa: CASSLGSGQETQYF
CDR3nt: TGTGCCAGCAGCTTAGGTTCCGGGCAAGAGACCCAGTACTTC

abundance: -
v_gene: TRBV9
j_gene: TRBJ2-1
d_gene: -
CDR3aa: CASSVATRIDEQFF
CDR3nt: TGTGCCAGCAGCGTAGCTACACGGATTGACGAGCAGTTCTTC

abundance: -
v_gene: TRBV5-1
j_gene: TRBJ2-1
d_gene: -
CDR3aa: CASSPQGGSYNEQFF
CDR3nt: TGCGCCAGCAGCCCGCAGGGGGGATCCTACAATGAGCAGTTCTTC

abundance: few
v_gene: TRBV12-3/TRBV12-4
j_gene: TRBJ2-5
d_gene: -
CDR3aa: CASAGAVDGTQYF
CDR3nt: TGTGCCAGCGCAGGGGCGGTGGATGGGACCCAGTACTTC

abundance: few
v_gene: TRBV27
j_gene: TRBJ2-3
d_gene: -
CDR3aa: CASSLSYNTDTQYF
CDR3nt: TGTGCCAGCAGTTTATCCTACAACACAGATACGCAGTATTTT

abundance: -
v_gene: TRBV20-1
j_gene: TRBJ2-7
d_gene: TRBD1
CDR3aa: CSAQDRGIAYEQYF
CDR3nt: TGCAGTGCTCAAGACAGGGGGATAGCCTACGAGCAGTACTTC

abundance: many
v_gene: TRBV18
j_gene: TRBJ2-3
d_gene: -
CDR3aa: CASSPDHTDTQYF
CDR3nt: TGTGCCAGCTCACCGGACCACACAGATACGCAGTATTTT

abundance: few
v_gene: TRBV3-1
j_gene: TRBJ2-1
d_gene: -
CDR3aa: CASSQGLRQFF
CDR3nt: TGTGCCAGCAGCCAGGGACTTAGGCAGTTCTTC